This TCR beta chain came from a study of shared clonotypes between healthy human individuals. The protocol was immunoSEQ multiplex PCR, while the TCRdb copy is restricted to in-frame clones and leaves out a portion. This table has about 680,000 clones, about 78% appearing once. Per the germline V gene, CDR1 is PRHDT and CDR2 is FYEKMQ (reference sequence). J lost 7 bases, V lost 5 bases, and 3 bases had no gene match. The CDR3 spans 12 residues. The sample consisted of memory CD4+ T cells sorted from blood. The subset is: CD45RA-negative fraction. V gene TRBV13 combines with J gene TRBJ2-7; 9 positions match TRBD2. The receptor was derived from a woman aged 30 to 39 in good health. In nucleotides, the CDR3 is TGTGCCAGCAGCCGGACTAGCGTAGAGCAGTACTTC. Protein product: CASSRTSVEQYF.